Reported below is one T cell receptor (beta chain). The data were taken from a study of blood T cell repertoires in COVID-19. Study-wide context: Material from acute and convalescent COVID-19 was sourced from the United States, Italy and Spain. T cells, B-cell-depleted T cells, or PBMCs provided the cDNA or gDNA that served as material.

Germline CDR1 and CDR2: MDHEN and SYDVKM. Trimming removed 4 bases from V and 7 bases from J; junction bases left unmatched: 10. The CDR3 is made up of 14 amino acids. Authors' analysis steps: Estimation of nucleated cell counts relied on the amplification of reference gene primers. Libraries were prepared by immunoSEQ multiplex PCR; TCRdb keeps only in-frame clonotypes and omits some of them. V and J calls and clone size come straight from that table; D and trimming were deduced from the DNA. The data show around 37,000 clones, with 88% seen just once and approximately 2.3% held by the top ten. The V call is TRBV28, the J call TRBJ2-7, with TRBD2 matching 7 bases. The material sequenced was peripheral blood. The TCR comes from a human donor in a cohort sampled during active COVID-19. CDR3 in amino acids: CASSSRTHGGEQYF. CDR3 DNA: TGTGCCAGCAGTTCCAGGACACACGGGGGGGAGCAGTACTTC.